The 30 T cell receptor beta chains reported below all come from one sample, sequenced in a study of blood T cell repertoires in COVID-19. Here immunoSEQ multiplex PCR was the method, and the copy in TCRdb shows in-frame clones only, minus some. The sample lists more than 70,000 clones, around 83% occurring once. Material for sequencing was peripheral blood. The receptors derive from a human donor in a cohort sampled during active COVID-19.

The CDR3 region has the DNA TGTGCCAGCAGTGATCTAGAGACCCAGTACTTC. This sequence encodes CASSDLETQYF. The chain is built from TRBV2 and TRBJ2-5, with no clear D. V lost 3 bases and J 4 bases, leaving 3 bases between the germline ends. Germline values: CDR1 SNHLY, CDR2 FYNNEI. This CDR3 region has 11 residues.

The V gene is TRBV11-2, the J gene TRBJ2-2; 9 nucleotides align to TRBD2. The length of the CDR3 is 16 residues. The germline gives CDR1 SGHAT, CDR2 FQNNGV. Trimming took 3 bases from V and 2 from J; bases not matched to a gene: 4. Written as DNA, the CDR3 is TGTGCCAGCAGCTTCGGACTAGCGAGAAACACCGGGGAGCTGTTTTTT. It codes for CASSFGLARNTGELFF. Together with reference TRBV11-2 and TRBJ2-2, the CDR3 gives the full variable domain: EAGVAQSPRYKIIEKRQSVAFWCNPISGHATLYWYQQILGQGPKLLIQFQNNGVVDDSQLPKDRFSAERLKGVDSTLKIQPAKLEDSAVYLCASSFGLARNTGELFFGEGSRLTVL.

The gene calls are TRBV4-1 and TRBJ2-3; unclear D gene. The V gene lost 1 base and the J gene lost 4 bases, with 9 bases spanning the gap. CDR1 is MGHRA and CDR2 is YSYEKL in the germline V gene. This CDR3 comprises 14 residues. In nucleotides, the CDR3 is TGCGCCAGCAGCCAAGTCCCTGTGTCAGATACGCAGTATTTT. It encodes CASSQVPVSDTQYF.

The CDR3 loop is CASSVTGAHYEQYF. The DNA of the CDR3 is TGTGCCAGCAGCGTGACAGGGGCCCACTACGAGCAGTACTTC. V and J are TRBV9 and TRBJ2-7; 8 bases align to TRBD1. The CDR3 loop spans 14 amino acids. The V segment lost 2 bases and the J segment 3 bases; nucleotides outside the gene matches: 4. The germline CDR1 and CDR2 sequences are SGDLS and YYNGEE.

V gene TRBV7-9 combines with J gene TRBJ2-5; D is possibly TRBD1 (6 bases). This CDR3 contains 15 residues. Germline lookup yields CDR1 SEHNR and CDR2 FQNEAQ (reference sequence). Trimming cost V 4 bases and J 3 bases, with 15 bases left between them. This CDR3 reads CASSYAGTLKETQYF. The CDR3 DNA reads TGTGCCAGCAGCTACGCCGGGACATTGAAAGAGACCCAGTACTTC.

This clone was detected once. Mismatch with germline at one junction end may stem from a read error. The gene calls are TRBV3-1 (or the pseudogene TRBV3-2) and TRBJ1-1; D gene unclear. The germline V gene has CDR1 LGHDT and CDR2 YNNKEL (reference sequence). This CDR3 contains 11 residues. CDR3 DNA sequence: TGTGCCAGCAGCCAAGATCGAGCCAGGATCTTT. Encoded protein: CASSQDRARIF.

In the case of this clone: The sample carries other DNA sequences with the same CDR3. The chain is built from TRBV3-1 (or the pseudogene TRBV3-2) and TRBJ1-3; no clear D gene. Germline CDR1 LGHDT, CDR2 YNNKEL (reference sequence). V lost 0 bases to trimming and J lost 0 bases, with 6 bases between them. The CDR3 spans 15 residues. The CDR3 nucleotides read TGTGCCAGCAGCCAAGACAGACACTCTGGAAACACCATATATTTT. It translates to CASSQDRHSGNTIYF.

The CDR3 spells CASGTGQPSYEQYF. The CDR3 coding sequence is TGCGCCAGCGGTACGGGACAGCCCTCCTACGAGCAGTACTTC. The rearrangement joins TRBV5-1 to TRBJ2-7, with TRBD1 matching over 7 bases. The germline V gene has CDR1 SGHRS and CDR2 YFSETQ. V trimming: 7 bases; J trimming: 0 bases; junction bases outside the gene matches: 7. This CDR3 comprises 14 residues.

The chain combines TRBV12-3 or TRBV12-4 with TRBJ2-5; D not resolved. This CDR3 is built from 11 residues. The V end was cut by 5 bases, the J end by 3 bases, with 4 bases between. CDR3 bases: TGTGCCAGCAGTCGGGAAGAGACCCAGTACTTC. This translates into CASSREETQYF.

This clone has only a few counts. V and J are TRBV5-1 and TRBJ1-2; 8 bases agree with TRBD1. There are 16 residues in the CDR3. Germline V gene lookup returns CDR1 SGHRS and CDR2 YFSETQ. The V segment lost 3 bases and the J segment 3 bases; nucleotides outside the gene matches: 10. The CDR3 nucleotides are TGCGCCAGCAGCTCAGGACAGGGTTATTCTCACTATGGCTACACCTTC. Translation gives CASSSGQGYSHYGYTF.

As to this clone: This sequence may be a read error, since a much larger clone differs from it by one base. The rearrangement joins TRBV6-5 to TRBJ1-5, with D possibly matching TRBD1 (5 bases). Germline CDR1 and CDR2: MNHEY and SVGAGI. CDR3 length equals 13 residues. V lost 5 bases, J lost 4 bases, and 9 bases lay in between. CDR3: CASSKTENQPQHF. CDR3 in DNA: TGTGCCAGCAGTAAGACAGAAAATCAGCCCCAGCATTTT.

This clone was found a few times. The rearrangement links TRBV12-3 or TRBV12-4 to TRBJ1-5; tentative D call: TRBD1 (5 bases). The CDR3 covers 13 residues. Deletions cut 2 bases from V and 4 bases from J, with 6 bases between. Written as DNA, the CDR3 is TGTGCCAGCAGTTTAAAGGGGAATCAGCCCCAGCATTTT. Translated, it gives CASSLKGNQPQHF.

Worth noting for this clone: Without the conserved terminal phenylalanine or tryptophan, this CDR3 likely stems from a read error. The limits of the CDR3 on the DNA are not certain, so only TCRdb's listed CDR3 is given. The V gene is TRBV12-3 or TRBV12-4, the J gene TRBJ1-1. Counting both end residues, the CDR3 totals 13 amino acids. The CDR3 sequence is CASTGRPGWVEVL.

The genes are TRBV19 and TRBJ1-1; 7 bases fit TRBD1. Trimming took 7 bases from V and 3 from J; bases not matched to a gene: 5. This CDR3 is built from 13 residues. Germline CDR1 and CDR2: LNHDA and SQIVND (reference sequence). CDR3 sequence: CASTKDRDTEAFF. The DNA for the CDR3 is TGTGCCAGTACAAAAGACAGGGACACTGAAGCTTTCTTT.

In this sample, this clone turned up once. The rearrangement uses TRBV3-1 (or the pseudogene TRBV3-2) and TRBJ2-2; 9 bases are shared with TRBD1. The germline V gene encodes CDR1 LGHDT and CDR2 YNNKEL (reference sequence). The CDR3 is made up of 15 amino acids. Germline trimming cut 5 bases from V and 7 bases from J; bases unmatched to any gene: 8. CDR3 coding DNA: TGTGCCAGCAGCAAAGGGACAGGGCGAGGCGGGGAGCTGTTTTTT. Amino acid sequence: CASSKGTGRGGELFF.

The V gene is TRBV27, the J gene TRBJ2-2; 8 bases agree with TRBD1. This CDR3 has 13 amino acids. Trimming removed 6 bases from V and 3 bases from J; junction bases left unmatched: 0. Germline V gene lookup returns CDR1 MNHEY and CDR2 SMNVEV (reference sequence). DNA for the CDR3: TGTGCCAGCAGGGACAGGGACACCGGGGAGCTGTTTTTT. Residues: CASRDRDTGELFF.

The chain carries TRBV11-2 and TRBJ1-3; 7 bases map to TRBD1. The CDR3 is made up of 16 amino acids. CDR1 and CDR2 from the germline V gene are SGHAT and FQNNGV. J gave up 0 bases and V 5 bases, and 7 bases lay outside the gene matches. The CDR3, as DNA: TGTGCCAGCAGCCCCTGGGACAGTTCCTCTGGAAACACCATATATTTT. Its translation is CASSPWDSSSGNTIYF.

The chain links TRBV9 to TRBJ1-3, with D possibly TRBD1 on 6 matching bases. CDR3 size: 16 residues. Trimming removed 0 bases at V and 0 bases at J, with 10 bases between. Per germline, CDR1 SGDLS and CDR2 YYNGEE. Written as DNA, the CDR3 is TGTGCCAGCAGCGTAGCTCGGGACATCTCTGGAAACACCATATATTTT. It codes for CASSVARDISGNTIYF.

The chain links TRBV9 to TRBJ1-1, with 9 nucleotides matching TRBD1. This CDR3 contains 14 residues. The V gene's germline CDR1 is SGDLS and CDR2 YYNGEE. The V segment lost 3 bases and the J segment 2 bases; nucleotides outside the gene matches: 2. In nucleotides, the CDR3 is TGTGCCAGCAGCGCGACAGGGGGAAACACTGAAGCTTTCTTT. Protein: CASSATGGNTEAFF.

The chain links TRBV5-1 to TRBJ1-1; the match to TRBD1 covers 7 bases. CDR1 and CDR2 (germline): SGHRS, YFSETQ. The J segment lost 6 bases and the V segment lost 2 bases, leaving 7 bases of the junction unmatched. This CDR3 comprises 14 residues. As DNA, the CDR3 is TGCGCCAGCAGCTTACAGGGGAGTGGTGCTGAAGCTTTCTTT. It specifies CASSLQGSGAEAFF. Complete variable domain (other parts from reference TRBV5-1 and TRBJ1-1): KAGVTQTPRYLIKTRGQQVTLSCSPISGHRSVSWYQQTPGQGLQFLFEYFSETQRNKGNFPGRFSGRQFSNSRSEMNVSTLELGDSALYLCASSLQGSGAEAFFGQGTRLTVV.

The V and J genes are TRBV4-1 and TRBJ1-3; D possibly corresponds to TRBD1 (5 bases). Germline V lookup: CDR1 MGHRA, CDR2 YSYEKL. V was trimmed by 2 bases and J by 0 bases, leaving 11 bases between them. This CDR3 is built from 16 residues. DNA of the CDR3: TGCGCCAGCAGCCAAACATCACAGGTCTCTGGAAACACCATATATTTT. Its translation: CASSQTSQVSGNTIYF.

CDR3 DNA: TGCGCCAGCAGGCAGACTCCACCGGATACGCAGTATTTT. As protein: CASRQTPPDTQYF. This chain uses TRBV5-1 with TRBJ2-3; D ambiguous. Trimming stripped 5 bases from V and 6 bases from J, with 13 bases between. This CDR3 comprises 13 residues. Germline values: CDR1 SGHRS, CDR2 YFSETQ.

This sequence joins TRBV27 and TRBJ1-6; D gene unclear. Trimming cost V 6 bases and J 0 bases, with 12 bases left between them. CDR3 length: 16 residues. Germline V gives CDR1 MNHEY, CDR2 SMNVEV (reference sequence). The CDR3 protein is CASRPGPSSYNSPLHF. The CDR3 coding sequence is TGTGCCAGCAGACCGGGTCCAAGCTCCTATAATTCACCCCTCCACTTT.

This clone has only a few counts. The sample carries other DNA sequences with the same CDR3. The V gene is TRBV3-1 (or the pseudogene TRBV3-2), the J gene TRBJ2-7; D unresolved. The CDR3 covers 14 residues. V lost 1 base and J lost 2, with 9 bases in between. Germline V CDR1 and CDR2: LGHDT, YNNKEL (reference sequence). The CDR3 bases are TGTGCCAGCAGCCAAGGTCGAGGTCCCTACGAGCAGTACTTC. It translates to CASSQGRGPYEQYF.

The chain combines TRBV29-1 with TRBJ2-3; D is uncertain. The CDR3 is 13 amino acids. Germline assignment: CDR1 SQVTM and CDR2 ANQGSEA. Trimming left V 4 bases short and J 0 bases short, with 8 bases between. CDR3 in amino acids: CSVATVSTDTQYF. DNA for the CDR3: TGCAGCGTTGCCACGGTTAGCACAGATACGCAGTATTTT.

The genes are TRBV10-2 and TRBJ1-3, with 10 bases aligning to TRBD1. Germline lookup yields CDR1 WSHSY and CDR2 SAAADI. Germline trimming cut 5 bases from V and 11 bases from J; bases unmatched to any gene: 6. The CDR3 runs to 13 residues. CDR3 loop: CASSPGQGLAIYF. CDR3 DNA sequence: TGCGCCAGCAGTCCGGGACAGGGGCTGGCCATATATTTT.

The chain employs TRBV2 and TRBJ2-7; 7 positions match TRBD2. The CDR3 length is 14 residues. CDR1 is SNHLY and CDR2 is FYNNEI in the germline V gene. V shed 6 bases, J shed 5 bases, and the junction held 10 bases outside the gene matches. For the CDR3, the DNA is TGTGCCAGCAGCCCTAGACTAGCAATCGACGAGCAGTACTTC. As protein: CASSPRLAIDEQYF.

The chain's CDR3 is CASSVGTLQETQYF. CDR3 nucleotide sequence: TGTGCCAGCAGTGTAGGGACACTCCAAGAGACCCAGTACTTC. J is TRBJ2-5 and V is TRBV2; the D gene is possibly TRBD1 (6 bases). The germline V gene encodes CDR1 SNHLY and CDR2 FYNNEI. The CDR3 is made up of 14 amino acids. Trimming took 4 bases from V and 1 from J, leaving 10 bases between them. Drawing the rest from reference TRBV2 and TRBJ2-5, the complete variable domain is EPEVTQTPSHQVTQMGQEVILRCVPISNHLYFYWYRQILGQKVEFLVSFYNNEISEKSEIFDDQFSVERPDGSNFTLKIRSTKLEDSAMYFCASSVGTLQETQYFGPGTRLLVL.

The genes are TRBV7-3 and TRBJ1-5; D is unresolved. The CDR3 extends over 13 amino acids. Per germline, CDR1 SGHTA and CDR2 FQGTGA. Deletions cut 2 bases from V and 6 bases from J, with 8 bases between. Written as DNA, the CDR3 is TGTGCCAGCAGCTTAGATGGGAGTCAGCCCCAGCATTTT. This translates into CASSLDGSQPQHF.

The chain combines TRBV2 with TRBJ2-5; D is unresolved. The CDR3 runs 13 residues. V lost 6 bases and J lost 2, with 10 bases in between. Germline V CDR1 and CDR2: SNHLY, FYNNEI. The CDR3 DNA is TGTGCCAGCAGCCCACAGATTCAAGAGACCCAGTACTTC. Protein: CASSPQIQETQYF.